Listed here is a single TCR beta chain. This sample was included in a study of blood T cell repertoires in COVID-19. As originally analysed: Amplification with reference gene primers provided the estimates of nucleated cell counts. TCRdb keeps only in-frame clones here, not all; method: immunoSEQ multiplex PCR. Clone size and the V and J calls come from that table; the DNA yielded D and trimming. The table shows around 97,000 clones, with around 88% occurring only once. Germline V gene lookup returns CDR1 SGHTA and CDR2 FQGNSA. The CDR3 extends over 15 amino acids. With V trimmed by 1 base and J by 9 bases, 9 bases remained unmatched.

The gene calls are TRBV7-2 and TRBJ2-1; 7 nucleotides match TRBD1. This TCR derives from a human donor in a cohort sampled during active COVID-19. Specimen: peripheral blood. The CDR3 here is CASSLVVHSGGEQFF. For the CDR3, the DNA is TGTGCCAGCAGCTTAGTAGTCCACTCAGGGGGTGAGCAGTTCTTC. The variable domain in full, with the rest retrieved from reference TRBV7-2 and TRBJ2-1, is GAGVSQSPSNKVTEKGKDVELRCDPISGHTALYWYRQSLGQGLEFLIYFQGNSAPDKSGLPSDRFSAERTGGSVSTLTIQRTQQEDSAVYLCASSLVVHSGGEQFFGPGTRLTVL.